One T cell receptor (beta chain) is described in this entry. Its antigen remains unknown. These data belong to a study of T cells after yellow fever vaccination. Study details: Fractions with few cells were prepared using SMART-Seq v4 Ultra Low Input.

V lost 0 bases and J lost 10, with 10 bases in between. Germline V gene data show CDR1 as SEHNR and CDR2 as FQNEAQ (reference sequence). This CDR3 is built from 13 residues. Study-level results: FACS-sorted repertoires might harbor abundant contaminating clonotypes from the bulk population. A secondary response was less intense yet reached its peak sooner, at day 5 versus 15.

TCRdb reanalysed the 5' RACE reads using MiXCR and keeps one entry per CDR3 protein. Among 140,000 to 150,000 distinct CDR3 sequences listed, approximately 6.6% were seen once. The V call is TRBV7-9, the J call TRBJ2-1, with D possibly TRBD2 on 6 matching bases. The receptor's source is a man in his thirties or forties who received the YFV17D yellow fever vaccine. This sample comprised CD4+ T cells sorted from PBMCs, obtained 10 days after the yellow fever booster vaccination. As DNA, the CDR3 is TGTGCCAGCAGCTTAGCGGGAGGCACGGAGCAGTTCTTC. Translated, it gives CASSLAGGTEQFF.